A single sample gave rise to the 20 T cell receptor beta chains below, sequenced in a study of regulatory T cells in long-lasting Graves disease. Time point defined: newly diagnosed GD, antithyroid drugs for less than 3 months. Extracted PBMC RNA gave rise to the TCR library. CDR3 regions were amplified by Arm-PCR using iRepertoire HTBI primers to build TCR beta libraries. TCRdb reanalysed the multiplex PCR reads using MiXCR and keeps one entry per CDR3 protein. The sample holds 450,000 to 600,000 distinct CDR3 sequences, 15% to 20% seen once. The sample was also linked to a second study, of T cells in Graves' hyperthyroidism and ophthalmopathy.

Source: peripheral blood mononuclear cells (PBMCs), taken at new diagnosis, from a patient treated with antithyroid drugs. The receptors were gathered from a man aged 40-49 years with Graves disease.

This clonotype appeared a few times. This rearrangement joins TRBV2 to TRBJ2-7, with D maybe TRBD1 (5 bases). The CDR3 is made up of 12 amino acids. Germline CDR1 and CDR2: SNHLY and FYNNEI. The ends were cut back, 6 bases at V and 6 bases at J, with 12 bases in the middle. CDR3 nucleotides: TGTGCCAGCAGAGGGGCAGTGGCCGAGCAGTACTTC. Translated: CASRGAVAEQYF.

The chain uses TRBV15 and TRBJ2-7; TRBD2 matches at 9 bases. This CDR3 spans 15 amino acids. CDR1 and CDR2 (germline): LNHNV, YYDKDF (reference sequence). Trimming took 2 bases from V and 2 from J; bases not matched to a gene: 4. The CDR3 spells CATSRILAGTYEQYF. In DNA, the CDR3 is TGTGCCACCAGCAGAATCCTAGCGGGAACCTACGAGCAGTACTTC. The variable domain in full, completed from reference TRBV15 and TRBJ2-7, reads DAMVIQNPRYQVTQFGKPVTLSCSQTLNHNVMYWYQQKSSQAPKLLFHYYDKDFNNEADTPDNFQSRRPNTSFCFLDIRSPGLGDTAMYLCATSRILAGTYEQYFGPGTRLTVT.

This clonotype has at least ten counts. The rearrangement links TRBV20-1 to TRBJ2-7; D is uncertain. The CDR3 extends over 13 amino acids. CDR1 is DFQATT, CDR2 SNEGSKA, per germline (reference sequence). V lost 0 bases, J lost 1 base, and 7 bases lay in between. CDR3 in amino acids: CSARELGSYEQYF. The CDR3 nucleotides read TGCAGTGCTAGAGAATTGGGGTCCTACGAGCAGTACTTC.

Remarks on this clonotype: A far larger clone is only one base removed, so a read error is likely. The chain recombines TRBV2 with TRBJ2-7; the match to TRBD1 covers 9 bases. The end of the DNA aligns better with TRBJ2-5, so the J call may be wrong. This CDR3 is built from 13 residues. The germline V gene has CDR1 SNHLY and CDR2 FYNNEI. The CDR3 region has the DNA TGTGCCACCGGGACAGGGAGTGGAGGGACCCAGTACTTC. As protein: CATGTGSGGTQYF.

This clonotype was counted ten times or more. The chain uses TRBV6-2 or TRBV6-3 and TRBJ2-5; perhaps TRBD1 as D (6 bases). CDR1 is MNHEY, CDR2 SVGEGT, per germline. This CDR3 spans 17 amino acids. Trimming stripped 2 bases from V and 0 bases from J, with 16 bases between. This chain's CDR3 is CASSYPLGGADQETQYF. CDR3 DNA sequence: TGTGCCAGCAGTTACCCCTTAGGGGGAGCCGACCAAGAGACCCAGTACTTC.

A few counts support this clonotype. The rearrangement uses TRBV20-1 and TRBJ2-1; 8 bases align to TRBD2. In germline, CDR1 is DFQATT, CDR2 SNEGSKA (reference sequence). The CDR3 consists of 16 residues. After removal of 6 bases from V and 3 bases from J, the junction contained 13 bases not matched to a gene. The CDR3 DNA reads TGCAGTGCCCTTCCACTAGCGGTTGAATACTACAATGAGCAGTTCTTC. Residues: CSALPLAVEYYNEQFF.

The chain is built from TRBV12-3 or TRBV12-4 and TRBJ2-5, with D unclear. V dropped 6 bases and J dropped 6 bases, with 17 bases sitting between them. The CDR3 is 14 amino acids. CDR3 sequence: CASSVQETKKTQYF. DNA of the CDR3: TGTGCCAGCAGCGTCCAGGAGACCAAAAAGACCCAGTACTTC.

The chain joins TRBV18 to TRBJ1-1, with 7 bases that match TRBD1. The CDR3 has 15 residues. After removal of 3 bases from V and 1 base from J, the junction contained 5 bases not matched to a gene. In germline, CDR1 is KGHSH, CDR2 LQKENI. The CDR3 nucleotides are TGTGCCAGCTCACCGAGACAGGGCGAGAACACTGAAGCTTTCTTT. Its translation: CASSPRQGENTEAFF.

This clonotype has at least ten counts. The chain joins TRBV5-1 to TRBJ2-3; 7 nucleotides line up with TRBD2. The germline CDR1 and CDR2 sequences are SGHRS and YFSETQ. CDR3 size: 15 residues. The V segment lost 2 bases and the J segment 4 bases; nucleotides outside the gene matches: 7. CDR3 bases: TGCGCCAGCAGCTTACCGGGAGGAAGTGCAGATACGCAGTATTTT. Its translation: CASSLPGGSADTQYF. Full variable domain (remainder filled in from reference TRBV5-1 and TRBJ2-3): KAGVTQTPRYLIKTRGQQVTLSCSPISGHRSVSWYQQTPGQGLQFLFEYFSETQRNKGNFPGRFSGRQFSNSRSEMNVSTLELGDSALYLCASSLPGGSADTQYFGPGTRLTVL.

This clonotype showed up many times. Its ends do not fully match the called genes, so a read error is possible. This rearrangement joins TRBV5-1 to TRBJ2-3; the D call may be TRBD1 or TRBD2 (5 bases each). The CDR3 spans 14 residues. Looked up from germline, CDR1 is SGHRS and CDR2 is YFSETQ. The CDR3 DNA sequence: TGTGCCAGCAGCTTGGACGGGGCGACAGATACGCAGTATTTT. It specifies CASSLDGATDTQYF.

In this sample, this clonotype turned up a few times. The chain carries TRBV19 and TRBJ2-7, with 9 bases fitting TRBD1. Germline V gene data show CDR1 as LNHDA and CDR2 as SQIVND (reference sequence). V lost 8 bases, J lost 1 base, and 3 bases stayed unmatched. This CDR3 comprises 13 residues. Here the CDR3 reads CASSQGASYEQYF. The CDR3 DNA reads TGTGCCAGTTCACAGGGGGCATCCTACGAGCAGTACTTC. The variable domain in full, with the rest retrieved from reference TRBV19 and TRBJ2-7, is DGGITQSPKYLFRKEGQNVTLSCEQNLNHDAMYWYRQDPGQGLRLIYYSQIVNDFQKGDIAEGYSVSREKKESFPLTVTSAQKNPTAFYLCASSQGASYEQYFGPGTRLTVT.

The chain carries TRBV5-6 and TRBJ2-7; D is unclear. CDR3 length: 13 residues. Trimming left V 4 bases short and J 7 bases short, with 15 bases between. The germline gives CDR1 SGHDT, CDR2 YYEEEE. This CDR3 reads CASSLNGFSEQYF. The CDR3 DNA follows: TGTGCCAGCAGCCTCAACGGCTTTTCTGAGCAGTACTTC.

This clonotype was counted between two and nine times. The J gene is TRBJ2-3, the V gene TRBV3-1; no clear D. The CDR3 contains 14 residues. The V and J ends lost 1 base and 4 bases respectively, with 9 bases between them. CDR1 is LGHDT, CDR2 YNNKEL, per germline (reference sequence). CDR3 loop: CASSQGNPADTQYF. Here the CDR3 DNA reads TGTGCCAGCAGCCAAGGGAACCCGGCAGATACGCAGTATTTT.

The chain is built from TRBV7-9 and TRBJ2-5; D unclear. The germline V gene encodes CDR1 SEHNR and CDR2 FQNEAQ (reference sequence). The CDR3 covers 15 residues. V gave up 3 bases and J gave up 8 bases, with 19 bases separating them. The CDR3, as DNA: TGTGCCAGCAGCTTGCCCGGAGCACAAAGAGATACCCAGTACTTC. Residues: CASSLPGAQRDTQYF.

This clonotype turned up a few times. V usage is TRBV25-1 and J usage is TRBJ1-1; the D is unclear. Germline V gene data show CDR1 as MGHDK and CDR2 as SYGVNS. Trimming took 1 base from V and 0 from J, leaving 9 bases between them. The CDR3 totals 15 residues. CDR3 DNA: TGTGCCAGCAGTGAATCTGGCGGGATGAACACTGAAGCTTTCTTT. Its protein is CASSESGGMNTEAFF. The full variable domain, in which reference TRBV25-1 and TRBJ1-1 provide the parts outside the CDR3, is EADIYQTPRYLVIGTGKKITLECSQTMGHDKMYWYQQDPGMELHLIHYSYGVNSTEKGDLSSESTVSRIRTEHFPLTLESARPSHTSQYLCASSESGGMNTEAFFGQGTRLTVV.

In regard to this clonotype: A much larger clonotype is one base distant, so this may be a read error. The DNA for the CDR3 is TGCGCCAGCAGCTTCGACGGGTCGTCTAGAGAGGCCCAGTACTTC. Amino acids: CASSFDGSSREAQYF. The chain is built from TRBV5-1 and TRBJ2-5; no reliable D call. In germline, CDR1 is SGHRS, CDR2 YFSETQ. The CDR3 is 15 residues long.

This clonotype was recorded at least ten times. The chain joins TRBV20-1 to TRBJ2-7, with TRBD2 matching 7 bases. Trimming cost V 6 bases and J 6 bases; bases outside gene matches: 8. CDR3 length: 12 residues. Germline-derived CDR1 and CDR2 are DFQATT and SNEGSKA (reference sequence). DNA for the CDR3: TGCAGTGCCTGGGGGAGGGCCTCCGAGCAGTACTTC. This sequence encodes CSAWGRASEQYF.

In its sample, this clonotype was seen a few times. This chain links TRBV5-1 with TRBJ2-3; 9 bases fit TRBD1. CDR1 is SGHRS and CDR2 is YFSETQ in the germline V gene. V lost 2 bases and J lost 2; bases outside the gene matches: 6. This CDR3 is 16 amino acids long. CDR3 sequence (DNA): TGCGCCAGCAGCTTCTCCGGACAGGGGTCCACAGATACGCAGTATTTT. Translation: CASSFSGQGSTDTQYF.

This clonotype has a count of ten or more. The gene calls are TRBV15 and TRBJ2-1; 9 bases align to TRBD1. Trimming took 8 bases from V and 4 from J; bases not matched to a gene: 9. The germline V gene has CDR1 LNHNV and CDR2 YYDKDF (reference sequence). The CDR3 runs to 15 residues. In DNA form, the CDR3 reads TGTGCCACCGGAGCGGAGGGACAGGGTTACAATGAGCAGTTCTTC. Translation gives CATGAEGQGYNEQFF.

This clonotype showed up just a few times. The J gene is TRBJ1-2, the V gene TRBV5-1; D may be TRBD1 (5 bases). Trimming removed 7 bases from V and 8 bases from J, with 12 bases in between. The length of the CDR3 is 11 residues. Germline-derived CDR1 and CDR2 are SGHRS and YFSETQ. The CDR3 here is CASDGTGGYTF. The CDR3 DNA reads TGCGCCAGCGACGGGACGGGAGGCTACACCTTC.